This TCR beta chain was sequenced for a study of cytomegalovirus exposure and HLA in healthy donors. Study-wide points: Researchers reported that a few CMV-associated chains were confirmed in vitro as CMV antigen-specific.

Notes on this clone: Its antigen is not known.

The PCR employed 60 Vbeta primers together with 13 Jbeta primers. Sequencing was performed with immunoSEQ multiplex PCR; in TCRdb, only in-frame clones are kept and a portion is missing. Here the sample spans about 130,000 clones, around 77% being singletons. This CDR3 is built from 15 residues. The junction had 5 bases not matched to a gene; V was cut back by 2 bases and J by 5 bases. The germline CDR1 and CDR2 sequences are MNHEY and SVGAGI. The sequenced sample consisted of PBMCs. The chain joins TRBV6-5 to TRBJ1-1; 10 bases align to TRBD1. The origin of this receptor is a man between 50 and 59 years old in good health and CMV-seronegative. CDR3 protein: CASSYRGQGNTEAFF. As DNA, the CDR3 is TGTGCCAGCAGTTACCGGGGACAGGGGAATACTGAAGCTTTCTTT.